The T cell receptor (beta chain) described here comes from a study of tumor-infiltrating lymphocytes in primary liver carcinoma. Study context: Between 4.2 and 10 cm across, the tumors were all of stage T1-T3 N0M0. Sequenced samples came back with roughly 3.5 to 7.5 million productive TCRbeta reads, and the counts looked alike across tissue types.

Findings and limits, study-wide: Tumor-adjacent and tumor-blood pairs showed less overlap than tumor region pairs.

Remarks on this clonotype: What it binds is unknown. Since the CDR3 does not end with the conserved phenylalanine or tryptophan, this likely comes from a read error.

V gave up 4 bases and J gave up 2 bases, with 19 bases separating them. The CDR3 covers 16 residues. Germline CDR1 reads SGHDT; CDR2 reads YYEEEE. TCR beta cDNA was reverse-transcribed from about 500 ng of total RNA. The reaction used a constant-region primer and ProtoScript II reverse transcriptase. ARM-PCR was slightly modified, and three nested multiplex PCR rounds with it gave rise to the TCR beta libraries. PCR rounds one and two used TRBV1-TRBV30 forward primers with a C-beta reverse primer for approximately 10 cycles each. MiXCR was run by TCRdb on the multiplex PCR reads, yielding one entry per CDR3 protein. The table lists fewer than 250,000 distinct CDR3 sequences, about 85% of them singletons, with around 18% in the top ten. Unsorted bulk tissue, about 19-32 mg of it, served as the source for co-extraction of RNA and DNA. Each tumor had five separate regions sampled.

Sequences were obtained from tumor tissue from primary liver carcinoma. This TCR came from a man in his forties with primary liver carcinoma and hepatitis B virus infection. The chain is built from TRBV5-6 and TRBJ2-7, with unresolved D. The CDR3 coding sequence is TGTGCCAGCAGCCCCATCCCCATGGGCGAGGCCTACGAGCAGTACCTC. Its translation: CASSPIPMGEAYEQYL.